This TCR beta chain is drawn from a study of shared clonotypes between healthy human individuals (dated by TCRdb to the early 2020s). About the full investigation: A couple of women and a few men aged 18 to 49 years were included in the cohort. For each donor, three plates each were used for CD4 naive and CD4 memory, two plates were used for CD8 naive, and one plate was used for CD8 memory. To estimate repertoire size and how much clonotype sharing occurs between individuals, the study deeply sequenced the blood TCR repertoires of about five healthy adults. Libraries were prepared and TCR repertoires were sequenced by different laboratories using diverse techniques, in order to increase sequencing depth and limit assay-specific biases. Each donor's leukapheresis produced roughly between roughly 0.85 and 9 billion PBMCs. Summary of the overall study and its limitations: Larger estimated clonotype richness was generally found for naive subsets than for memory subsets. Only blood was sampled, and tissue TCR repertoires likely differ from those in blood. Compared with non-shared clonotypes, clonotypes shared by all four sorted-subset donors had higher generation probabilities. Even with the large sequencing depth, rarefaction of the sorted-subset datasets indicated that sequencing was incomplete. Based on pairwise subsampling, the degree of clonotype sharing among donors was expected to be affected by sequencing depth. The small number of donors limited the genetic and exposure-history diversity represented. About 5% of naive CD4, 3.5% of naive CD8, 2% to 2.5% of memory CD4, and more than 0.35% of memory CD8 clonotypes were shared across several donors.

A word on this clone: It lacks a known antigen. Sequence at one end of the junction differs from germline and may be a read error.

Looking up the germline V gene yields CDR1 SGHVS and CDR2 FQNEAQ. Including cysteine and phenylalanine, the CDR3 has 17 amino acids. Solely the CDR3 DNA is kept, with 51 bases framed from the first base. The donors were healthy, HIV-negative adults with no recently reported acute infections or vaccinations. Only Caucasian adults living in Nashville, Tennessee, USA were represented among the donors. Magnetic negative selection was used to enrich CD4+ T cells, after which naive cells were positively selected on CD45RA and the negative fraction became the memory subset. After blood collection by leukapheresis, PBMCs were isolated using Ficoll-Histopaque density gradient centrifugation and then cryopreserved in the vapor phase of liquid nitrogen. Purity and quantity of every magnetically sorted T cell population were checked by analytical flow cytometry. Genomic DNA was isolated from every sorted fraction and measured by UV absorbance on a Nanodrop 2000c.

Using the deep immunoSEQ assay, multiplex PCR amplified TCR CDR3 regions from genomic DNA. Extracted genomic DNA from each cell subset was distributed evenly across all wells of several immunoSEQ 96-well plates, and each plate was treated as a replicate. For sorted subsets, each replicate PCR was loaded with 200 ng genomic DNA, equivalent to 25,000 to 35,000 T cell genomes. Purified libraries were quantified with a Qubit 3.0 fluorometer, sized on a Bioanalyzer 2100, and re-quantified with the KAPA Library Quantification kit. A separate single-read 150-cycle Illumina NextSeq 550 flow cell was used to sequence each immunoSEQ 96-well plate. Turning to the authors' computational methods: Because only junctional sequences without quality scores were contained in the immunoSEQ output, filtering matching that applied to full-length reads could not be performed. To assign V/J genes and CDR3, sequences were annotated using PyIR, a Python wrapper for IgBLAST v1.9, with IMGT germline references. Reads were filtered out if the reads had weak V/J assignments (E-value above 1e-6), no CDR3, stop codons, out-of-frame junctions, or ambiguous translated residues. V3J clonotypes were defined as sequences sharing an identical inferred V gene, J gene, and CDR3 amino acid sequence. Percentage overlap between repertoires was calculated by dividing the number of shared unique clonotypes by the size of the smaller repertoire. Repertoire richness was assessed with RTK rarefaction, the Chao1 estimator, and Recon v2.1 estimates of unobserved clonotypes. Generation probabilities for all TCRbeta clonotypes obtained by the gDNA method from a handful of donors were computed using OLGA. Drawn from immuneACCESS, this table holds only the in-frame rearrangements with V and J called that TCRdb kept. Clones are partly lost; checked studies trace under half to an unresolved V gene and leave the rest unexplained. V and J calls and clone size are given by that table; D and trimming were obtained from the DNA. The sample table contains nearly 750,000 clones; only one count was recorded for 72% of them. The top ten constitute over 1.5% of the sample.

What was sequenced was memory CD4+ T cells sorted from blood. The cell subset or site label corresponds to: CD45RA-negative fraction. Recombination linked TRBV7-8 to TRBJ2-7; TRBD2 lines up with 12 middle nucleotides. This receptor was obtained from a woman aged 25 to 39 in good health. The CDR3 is CASSLAGGPSFGYEQYF. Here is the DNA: TGTGCCAGCAGCCTAGCGGGAGGGCCCTCTTTTGGCTACGAGCAGTACTTC.